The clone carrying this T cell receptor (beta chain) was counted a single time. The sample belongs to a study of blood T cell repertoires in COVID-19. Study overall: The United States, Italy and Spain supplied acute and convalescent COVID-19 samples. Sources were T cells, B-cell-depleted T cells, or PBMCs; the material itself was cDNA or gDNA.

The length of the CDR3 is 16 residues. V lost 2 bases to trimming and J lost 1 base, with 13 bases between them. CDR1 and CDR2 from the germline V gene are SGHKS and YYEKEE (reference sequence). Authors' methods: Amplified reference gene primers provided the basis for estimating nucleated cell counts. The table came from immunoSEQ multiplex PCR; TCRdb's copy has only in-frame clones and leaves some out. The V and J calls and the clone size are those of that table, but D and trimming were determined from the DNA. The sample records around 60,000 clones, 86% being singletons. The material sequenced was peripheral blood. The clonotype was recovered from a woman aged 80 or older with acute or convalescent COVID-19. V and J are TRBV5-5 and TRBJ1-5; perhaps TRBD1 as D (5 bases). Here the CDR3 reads CASSFSGIGSNQPQHF. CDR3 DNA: TGTGCCAGCAGCTTCTCAGGGATTGGGAGCAATCAGCCCCAGCATTTT.